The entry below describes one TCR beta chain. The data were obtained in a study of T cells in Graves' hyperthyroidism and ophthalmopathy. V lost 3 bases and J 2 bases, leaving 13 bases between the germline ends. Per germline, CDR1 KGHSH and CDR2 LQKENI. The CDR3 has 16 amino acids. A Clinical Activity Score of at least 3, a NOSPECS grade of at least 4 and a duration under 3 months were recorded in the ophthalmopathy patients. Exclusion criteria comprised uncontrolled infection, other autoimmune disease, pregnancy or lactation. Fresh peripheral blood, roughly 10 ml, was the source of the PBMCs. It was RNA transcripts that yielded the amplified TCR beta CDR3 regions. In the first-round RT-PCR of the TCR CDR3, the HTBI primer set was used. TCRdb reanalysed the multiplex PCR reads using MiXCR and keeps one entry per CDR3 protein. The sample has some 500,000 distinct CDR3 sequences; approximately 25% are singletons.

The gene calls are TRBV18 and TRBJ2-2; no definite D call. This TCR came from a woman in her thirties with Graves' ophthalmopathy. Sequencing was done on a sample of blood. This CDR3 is CASSPIAQSNTGELFF. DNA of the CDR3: TGTGCCAGCTCACCTATAGCACAGTCTAACACCGGGGAGCTGTTTTTT. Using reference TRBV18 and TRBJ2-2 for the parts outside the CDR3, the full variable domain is NAGVMQNPRHLVRRRGQEARLRCSPMKGHSHVYWYRQLPEEGLKFMVYLQKENIIDESGMPKERFSAEFPKEGPSILRIQQVVRGDSAAYFCASSPIAQSNTGELFFGEGSRLTVL.